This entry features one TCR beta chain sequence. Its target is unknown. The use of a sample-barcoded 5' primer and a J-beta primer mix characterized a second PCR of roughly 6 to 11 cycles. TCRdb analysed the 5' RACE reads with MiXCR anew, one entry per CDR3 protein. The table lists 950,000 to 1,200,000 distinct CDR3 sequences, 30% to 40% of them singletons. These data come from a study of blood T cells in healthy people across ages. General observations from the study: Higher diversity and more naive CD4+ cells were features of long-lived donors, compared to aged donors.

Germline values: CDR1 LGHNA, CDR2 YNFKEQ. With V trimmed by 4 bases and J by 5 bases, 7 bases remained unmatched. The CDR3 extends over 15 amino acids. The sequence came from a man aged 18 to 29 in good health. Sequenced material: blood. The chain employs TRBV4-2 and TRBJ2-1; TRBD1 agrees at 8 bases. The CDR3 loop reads CASSLGTGGDNEQFF. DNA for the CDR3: TGTGCCAGCAGCCTTGGGACAGGTGGTGACAATGAGCAGTTCTTC.